A selection of T cell receptor beta chains follows, all from one sample in a study of blood T cell repertoires in COVID-19. The data were produced by immunoSEQ multiplex PCR, yet TCRdb's version contains in-frame clones alone and is incomplete. The sample has approximately 190,000 clones, nearly 90% seen once. Specimen: peripheral blood. Every receptor here comes from a man aged 60-69 years with active or convalescent COVID-19. Both conserved end residues are part of each CDR3. D genes are given only for firm matches. Part of the rows lack a size; the others show once, few, many or a class for expanded clones.

TRBV9	TRBJ2-1	.	.	TGTGCCAGCAGCGCAGACAATGAGCAGTTCTTC	CASSADNEQFF
TRBV4-1	TRBJ1-5	.	TRBD1	TGCGCCAGCAGCCACATCAGGGGGCCGGGCAATCAGCCCCAGCATTTT	CASSHIRGPGNQPQHF
TRBV2	TRBJ1-2	.	.	TGTGCCACCCGGGAAGAGATAAACTATGGCTACACCTTC	CATREEINYGYTF
TRBV5-8	TRBJ2-7	.	TRBD1	TGTGCCAGCAGCCCCGGGACAGGGGGAGCGGTGCAGTACTTC	CASSPGTGGAVQYF
TRBV2	TRBJ1-5	.	.	TGTGCTTTCAAGGACACCCACAATCAGCCCCAGCATTTT	CAFKDTHNQPQHF
TRBV5-6	TRBJ2-7	.	TRBD2	TGTGCCAGCAGCTTACTAGCGGACTACGAGCAGTACTTC	CASSLLADYEQYF
TRBV7-6	TRBJ1-1	.	.	TGTGCCAGCAGCCTACAGGGAGGGACTGAAGCTTTCTTT	CASSLQGGTEAFF
TRBV5-4	TRBJ2-6	.	TRBD2	TGTGCCAGCAGCTCCGGGGGGGCGAGTGGGGCCAACGTCCTGACTTTC	CASSSGGASGANVLTF
TRBV4-1	TRBJ1-1	once	TRBD1	TGCGCCAGCAGCCAAGATCCTCAGGGGGTGGGCACTGAAGCTTTCTTT	CASSQDPQGVGTEAFF
TRBV7-9	TRBJ2-3	.	.	TGTGCCAGCAGCCGGGGTAGCGGAGTTTCCCTTAGCACAGATACGCAGTATTTT	CASSRGSGVSLSTDTQYF
TRBV4-2	TRBJ2-3	.	TRBD2	TGTGCCAGCAGCCTCGCCGGGACTAGCGGGGGGGCTGATACGCAGTATTTT	CASSLAGTSGGADTQYF
TRBV2	TRBJ1-2	.	.	TGTGCCAGCCGAGACAGTTCCTATGGCTACACCTTC	CASRDSSYGYTF
TRBV2	TRBJ2-3	.	TRBD2	TGTGCCAGCAGTAACCCCCCAGGGACTAGCATAGATACGCAGTATTTT	CASSNPPGTSIDTQYF
TRBV3-1/TRBV3-2	TRBJ2-1	.	TRBD2	TGTGCCAGCAGTTACTTAGCGGGGGGGGTCAATGAGCAGTTCTTC	CASSYLAGGVNEQFF
TRBV11-2	TRBJ1-5	.	.	TGTGCCAGCAGCTTAACGACAGGATTCGGCAATCAGCCCCAGCATTTT	CASSLTTGFGNQPQHF
TRBV18	TRBJ1-4	.	.	TGTGCCAGCTCACCACGGGCCACTGAAAAACTGTTTTTT	CASSPRATEKLFF
TRBV5-1	TRBJ1-6	few	.	TGCGCCAGCAACCGGGATGGGGGCGCATATAATTCACCCCTCCACTTT	CASNRDGGAYNSPLHF
TRBV5-1	TRBJ2-3	.	.	TGCGCCAGCAGCTCGACTAGGGGAGGAGATACGCAGTATTTT	CASSSTRGGDTQYF
TRBV20-1	TRBJ2-3	.	TRBD2	TGCAGTGCTAGTATAATGGGCGGGGGACGCACAGATACGCAGTATTTT	CSASIMGGGRTDTQYF
TRBV9	TRBJ2-2	.	.	TGTGCCAGCAGCGTGCGAACCGGGGAGCTGTTTTTT	CASSVRTGELFF
TRBV6-1	TRBJ2-7	.	.	TGTGCCAGCAGTGAATATCCCGCGTCGGGTTACGAGCAGTACTTC	CASSEYPASGYEQYF
TRBV9	TRBJ2-3	once	.	TGTGCCAGCAGCCCCGGGAGCACAGATACGCAGTATTTT	CASSPGSTDTQYF
TRBV5-1	TRBJ1-1	.	TRBD1	TGCGCCAGCAGCTTGCTGGACAGGGGAGTCACTGAAGCTTTCTTT	CASSLLDRGVTEAFF
TRBV4-1	TRBJ2-2	.	.	TGCGCCAGCAGCCCTCGACTCGGCGGGACCGGGGAGCTGTTTTTT	CASSPRLGGTGELFF
TRBV6-5	TRBJ2-3	.	TRBD1	TGTGCCACCGACAGGGGCCCCAGCACAGATACGCAGTATTTT	CATDRGPSTDTQYF
TRBV6-2/TRBV6-3	TRBJ2-7	.	.	TGTGCCAGCAGTTACTACTCGAGGGGGGGTCTCGAGCAGTACTTC	CASSYYSRGGLEQYF
TRBV7-2	TRBJ2-1	.	.	TGTGCCAGCAGCTTAGAGTTCGGGAATGAGCAGTTCTTC	CASSLEFGNEQFF
TRBV5-1	TRBJ1-2	few	TRBD1	TGCGCCAGCACCCCAGGGACAGGGATCTATGGCTACACCTTC	CASTPGTGIYGYTF
TRBV7-9	TRBJ2-5	.	.	TGTGCCAGCAGCTCTAGCCGCCAAGAGACCCAGTACTTC	CASSSSRQETQYF